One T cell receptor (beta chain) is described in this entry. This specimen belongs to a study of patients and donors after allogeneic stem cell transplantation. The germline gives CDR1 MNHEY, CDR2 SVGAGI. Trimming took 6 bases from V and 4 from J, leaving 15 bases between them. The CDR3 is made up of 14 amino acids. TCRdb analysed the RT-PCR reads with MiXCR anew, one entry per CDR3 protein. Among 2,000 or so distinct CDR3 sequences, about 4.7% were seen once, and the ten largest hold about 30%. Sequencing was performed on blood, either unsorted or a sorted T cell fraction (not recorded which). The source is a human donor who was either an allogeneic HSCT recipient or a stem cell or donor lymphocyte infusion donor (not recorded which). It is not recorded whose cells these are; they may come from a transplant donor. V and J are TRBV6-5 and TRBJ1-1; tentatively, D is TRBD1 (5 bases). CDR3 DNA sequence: TGTGCCAGCAGCCCGGACATCTGGGGCACTGAAGCTTTCTTT. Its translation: CASSPDIWGTEAFF.